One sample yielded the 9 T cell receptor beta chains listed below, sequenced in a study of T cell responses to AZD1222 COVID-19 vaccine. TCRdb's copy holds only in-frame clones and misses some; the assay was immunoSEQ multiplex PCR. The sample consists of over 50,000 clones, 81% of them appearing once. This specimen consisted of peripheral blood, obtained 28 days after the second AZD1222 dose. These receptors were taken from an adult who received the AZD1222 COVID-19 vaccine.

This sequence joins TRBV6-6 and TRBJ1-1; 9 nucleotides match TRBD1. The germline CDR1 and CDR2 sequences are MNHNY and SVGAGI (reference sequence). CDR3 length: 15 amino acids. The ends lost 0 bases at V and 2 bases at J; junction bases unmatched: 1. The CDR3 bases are TGTGCCAGCAGTTACTCGGGACAGGGTAACACTGAAGCTTTCTTT. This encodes CASSYSGQGNTEAFF.

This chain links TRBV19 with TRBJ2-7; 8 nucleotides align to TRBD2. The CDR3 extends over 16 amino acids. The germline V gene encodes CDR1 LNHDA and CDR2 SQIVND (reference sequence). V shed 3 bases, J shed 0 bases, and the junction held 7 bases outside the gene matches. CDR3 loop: CASSILSGMPSYEQYF. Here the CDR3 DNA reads TGTGCCAGTAGTATTCTTAGCGGGATGCCCTCCTACGAGCAGTACTTC.

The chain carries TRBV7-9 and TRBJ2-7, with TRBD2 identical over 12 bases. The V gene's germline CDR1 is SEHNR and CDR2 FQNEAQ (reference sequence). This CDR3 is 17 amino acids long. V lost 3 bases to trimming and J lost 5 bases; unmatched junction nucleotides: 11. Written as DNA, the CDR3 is TGTGCCAGCAGCTTCCCTCGACTAGCGGGAGTCTTAGACGAGCAGTACTTC. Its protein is CASSFPRLAGVLDEQYF.

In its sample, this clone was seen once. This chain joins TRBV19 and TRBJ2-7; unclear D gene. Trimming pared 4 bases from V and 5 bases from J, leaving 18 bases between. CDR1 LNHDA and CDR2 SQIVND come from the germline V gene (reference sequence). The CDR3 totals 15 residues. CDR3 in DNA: TGTGCCAGTAGTACCCACCTTAGTACGTCTAACGAGCAGTACTTC. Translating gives CASSTHLSTSNEQYF.

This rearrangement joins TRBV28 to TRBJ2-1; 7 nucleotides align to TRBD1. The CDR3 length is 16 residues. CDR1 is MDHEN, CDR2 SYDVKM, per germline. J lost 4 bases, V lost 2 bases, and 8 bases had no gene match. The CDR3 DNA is TGTGCCAGCAGTTTACGGGACAGCCCTTTTTACAATGAGCAGTTCTTC. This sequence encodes CASSLRDSPFYNEQFF.

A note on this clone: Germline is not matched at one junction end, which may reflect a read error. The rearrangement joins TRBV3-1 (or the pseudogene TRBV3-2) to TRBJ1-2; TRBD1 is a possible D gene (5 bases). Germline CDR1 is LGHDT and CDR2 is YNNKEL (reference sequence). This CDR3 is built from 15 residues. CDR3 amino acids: CASSPTVLANDGYTF. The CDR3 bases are TGTGCCAGCAGCCCGACAGTTCTAGCTAACGATGGCTACACCTTC.

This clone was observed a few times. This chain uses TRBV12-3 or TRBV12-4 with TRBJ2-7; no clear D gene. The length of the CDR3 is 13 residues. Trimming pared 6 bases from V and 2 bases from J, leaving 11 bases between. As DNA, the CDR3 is TGTGCCAGCAGGGGGTCGGCCGCCTACGAGCAGTACTTC. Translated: CASRGSAAYEQYF.

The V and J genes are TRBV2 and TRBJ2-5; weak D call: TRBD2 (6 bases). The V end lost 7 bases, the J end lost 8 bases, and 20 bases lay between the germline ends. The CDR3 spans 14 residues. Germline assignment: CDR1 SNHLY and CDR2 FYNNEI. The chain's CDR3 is CASILTAEGRTQYF. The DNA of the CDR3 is TGTGCCAGCATTCTGACAGCGGAGGGAAGAACCCAGTACTTC.

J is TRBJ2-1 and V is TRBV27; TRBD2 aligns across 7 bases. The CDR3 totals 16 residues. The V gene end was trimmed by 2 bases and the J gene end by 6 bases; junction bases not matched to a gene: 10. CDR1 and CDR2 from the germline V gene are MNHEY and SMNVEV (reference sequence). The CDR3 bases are TGTGCCAGCAGTTTAGGTACTAGCGCGAGTCTCAATGAGCAGTTCTTC. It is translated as CASSLGTSASLNEQFF.